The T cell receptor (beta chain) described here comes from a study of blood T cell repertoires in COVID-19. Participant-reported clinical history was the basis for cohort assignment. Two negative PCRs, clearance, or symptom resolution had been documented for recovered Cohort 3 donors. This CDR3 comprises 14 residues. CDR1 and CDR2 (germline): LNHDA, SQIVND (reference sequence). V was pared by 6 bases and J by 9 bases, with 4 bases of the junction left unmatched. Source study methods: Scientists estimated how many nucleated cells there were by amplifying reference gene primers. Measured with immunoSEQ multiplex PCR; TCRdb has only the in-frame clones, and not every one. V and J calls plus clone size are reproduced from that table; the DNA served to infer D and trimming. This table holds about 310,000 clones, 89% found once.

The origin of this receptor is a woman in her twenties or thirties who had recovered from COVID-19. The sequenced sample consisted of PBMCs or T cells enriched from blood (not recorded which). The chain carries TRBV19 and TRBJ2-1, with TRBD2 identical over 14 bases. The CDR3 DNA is TGTGCCAGTAGCCCGGGACTAGCGGGAGTTGAGCAGTTCTTC. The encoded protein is CASSPGLAGVEQFF.